This T cell receptor beta chain was sequenced during a study of cytomegalovirus exposure and HLA in healthy donors. Use of 60 Vbeta and 13 Jbeta primers characterized the PCR. Only in-frame clones appear in the TCRdb table, and some are missing; sequencing was by immunoSEQ multiplex PCR. The sample shows 130,000 or so clones, under 90% of them seen only once. The study's findings and limits: In vitro data verified a few CMV-associated chains as specific for CMV antigens. V- and J-gene trimming in TCR beta was tied to a missense DCLRE1C variant by an analysis performed later.

This clone was counted only a few times. Its antigen is undetermined. Germline V gene sequence: CDR1 MDHEN, CDR2 SYDVKM. The CDR3 length is 13 residues. The V end was cut by 1 base, the J end by 5 bases, with 8 bases between. The receptor's source is a woman aged 35 to 49 in good health and CMV-seronegative. V and J are TRBV28 and TRBJ1-2, with D maybe TRBD1 (6 bases). The source material was PBMCs. The CDR3: CASSLLTGYGYTF. The CDR3 nucleotides are TGTGCCAGCAGTTTATTAACAGGGTATGGCTACACCTTC.